This TCR beta chain was captured by sequencing in a study of blood T cell repertoires in COVID-19. Across the whole study: Both acute and convalescent COVID-19 samples were obtained from the United States, Italy and Spain. T cells, B-cell-depleted T cells, or PBMCs provided the cDNA or gDNA that served as material.

Authors' analysis steps: Counts of nucleated cells, estimated from reference gene primer amplification, were obtained. Sequencing used immunoSEQ multiplex PCR; TCRdb keeps in-frame clones, though not all of them. V, J and clone size were drawn from that table, and D and trimming were deduced from the DNA. The sample includes some 200,000 clones, 82% of them seen just once. The CDR3 consists of 15 residues. Trimming took 2 bases from V and 2 from J, leaving 12 bases between them. Germline loops: CDR1 MNHEY, CDR2 SVGEGT. J is TRBJ1-2 and V is TRBV6-2 or TRBV6-3, with D possibly being TRBD1 (5 bases). The clonotype was recovered from a human donor with acute or convalescent COVID-19. The donor label of this sample is uncertain. Sequencing was done on a sample of peripheral blood. The CDR3 is CASSYDGTSNYGYTF. CDR3 nucleotide sequence: TGTGCCAGCAGTTACGATGGGACTTCCAACTATGGCTACACCTTC.